This TCR beta chain emerged from a study of cytomegalovirus exposure and HLA in healthy donors. PCR employed 60 Vbeta and 13 Jbeta primers. The data were produced by immunoSEQ multiplex PCR, yet TCRdb's version contains in-frame clones alone and is incomplete. The sample shows 150,000 or so clones, around 75% of them seen only once. The CDR3 extends over 14 amino acids. The V end lost 0 bases, the J end lost 5 bases, and 12 bases lay between the germline ends. Looked up from germline, CDR1 is SGHRS and CDR2 is YFSETQ. The gene calls are TRBV5-1 and TRBJ2-7, with D possibly TRBD1 on 5 matching bases. Sequencing was carried out using PBMCs. The clonotype originates from a man younger than 35 in good health and CMV-seropositive. DNA for the CDR3: TGCGCCAGCAGCTTGGCCGCAGGGCCTCACGAGCAGTACTTC. Its protein product is CASSLAAGPHEQYF.